A single TCR beta chain is shown here with its context. The authors' processing: Amplification from reference gene primers served as the basis for estimated nucleated cell counts. Assay: immunoSEQ multiplex PCR; the TCRdb copy retains only in-frame clones and omits some. That table is the source of V, J and clone size, and D and trimming were worked out from the DNA. Among some 200,000 clones listed, approximately 85% were seen once. This entry is derived from a study of blood T cell repertoires in COVID-19. Study background: The cDNA or gDNA used as material had been derived from T cells, B-cell-depleted T cells, or PBMCs.

V trimming: 2 bases; J trimming: 9 bases; junction bases outside the gene matches: 5. The V gene's germline CDR1 is SGHAT and CDR2 FQNNGV. This CDR3 contains 15 residues. The TCR sequence derives from a woman in her sixties with acute or convalescent COVID-19. Sequencing input: peripheral blood. This chain connects TRBV11-2 to TRBJ2-1; 12 bases match TRBD2. The CDR3 loop reads CASSLRLAGVGEQFF. The CDR3 DNA reads as TGTGCCAGCAGCTTAAGACTAGCGGGAGTGGGTGAGCAGTTCTTC.